This entry describes one T cell receptor beta chain. Its specificity is unknown. V was clipped by 7 bases and J by 7 bases, with 22 bases between them. The CDR3 sequence is 15 residues long. Germline V gene data show CDR1 as MNHNY and CDR2 as SVGAGI (reference sequence). In the PCR, 60 Vbeta and 13 Jbeta primers were used. TCRdb's table, derived via immunoSEQ multiplex PCR, lists solely in-frame clones and lacks some. The data contain approximately 170,000 clones, over 70% of them singletons. The sample originates from a study of cytomegalovirus exposure and HLA in healthy donors. Study-wide results and caveats: A later analysis linked a missense variant in DCLRE1C to the trimming of TCR beta V and J genes.

This receptor was identified in a woman in her forties in good health and CMV-seropositive. Sequenced input: PBMCs. V usage is TRBV6-6 and J usage is TRBJ2-5; D might be TRBD2 (7 bases). The CDR3 DNA is TGTGCCAGCATCCTAGGGGGGGGAGTTGTTGGGACCCAGTACTTC. Its translation: CASILGGGVVGTQYF.